The source of this T cell receptor beta chain is a study of beta chain features in type 1 diabetes. Study-wide results and limits: Patients with Type 1 diabetes showed moderately but significantly shorter TCRB CDR3s in all four CD4+ subsets.

From germline, CDR1 is MGHRA and CDR2 YSYEKL. V was cut by 1 base and J by 1 base, with 8 bases left in between. CDR3 length equals 14 residues. Donors contributed one heparinised blood draw apiece, averaging approximately 120 mL. Purities over 95% were achieved in all sorted populations. This clone has only a few counts. Its antigen is currently unknown. Since all of the isolated RNA was reverse transcribed, expressed TCRB transcripts were what got sequenced. Here immunoSEQ multiplex PCR was the method, and the copy in TCRdb shows in-frame clones only, minus some. This sample has about 620,000 clones, with 15% to 18% found just once.

What was sequenced was naive CD4+ T cells from blood. This clonotype was sampled from a man between 18 and 35 years old in good health. The chain links TRBV4-1 to TRBJ2-7; D is uncertain. The CDR3 loop reads CASSQAIESYEQYF. As DNA, the CDR3 is TGCGCCAGCAGCCAAGCTATAGAGTCCTACGAGCAGTACTTC.